This is a list of T cell receptor beta chains from one sample in a study of blood T cell repertoires in COVID-19. Measured with immunoSEQ multiplex PCR; TCRdb has only the in-frame clones, and not every one. The sample has about 210,000 clones, roughly nine tenths seen once. Sample: peripheral blood. Receptors were obtained from a man aged 25-40 years with acute or convalescent COVID-19. Both conserved end residues are part of each CDR3. Each record gives: clone size, V gene, J gene, D gene, CDR3 protein, CDR3 DNA. The D gene is left open where the match is weak. The listing skips clone size in some rows; elsewhere it reads once, few, many or a size class.

>.|TRBV9|TRBJ2-2|.
CASSVHGTGELFF
TGTGCCAGCAGCGTACACGGCACCGGGGAGCTGTTTTTT
>.|TRBV29-1|TRBJ2-1|.
CSGSRGHEQFF
TGCAGCGGCTCGCGGGGTCATGAGCAGTTCTTC
>.|TRBV5-1|TRBJ1-5|.
CASRTNPGQDQPQHF
TGCGCCAGCAGGACTAATCCGGGACAAGATCAGCCCCAGCATTTT
>.|TRBV10-3|TRBJ2-5|TRBD2
CAISPGLQTQYF
TGTGCCATCAGTCCGGGACTACAGACCCAGTACTTC
>.|TRBV2|TRBJ1-5|TRBD1
CASTGQGRQPQHF
TGTGCCAGCACGGGACAGGGTCGTCAGCCCCAGCATTTT
>.|TRBV30|TRBJ2-7|TRBD1
CAWRIEGQIYEQYF
TGTGCCTGGAGGATTGAGGGACAGATATACGAGCAGTACTTC
>.|TRBV28|TRBJ1-2|TRBD1
CASSLATTGGGGYTF
TGTGCCAGCAGTTTAGCAACGACAGGGGGCGGTGGCTACACCTTC
>.|TRBV30|TRBJ1-3|.
CAWTLSGNTIYF
TGTGCCTGGACCTTGTCTGGAAACACCATATATTTT
>.|TRBV4-1|TRBJ2-2|.
CASSQEEMNTGELFF
TGCGCCAGCAGCCAAGAGGAGATGAACACCGGGGAGCTGTTTTTT
>.|TRBV5-1|TRBJ2-7|TRBD2
CASSPSTSGDPYEQYF
TGCGCCAGCAGCCCTTCGACTAGCGGGGATCCCTACGAGCAGTACTTC
>.|TRBV2|TRBJ1-1|.
CASMGSVEAFF
TGTGCCAGCATGGGGAGCGTGGAAGCTTTCTTT
>.|TRBV6-5|TRBJ1-2|.
CASSPQENYGYTF
TGTGCCAGCAGCCCACAGGAAAACTATGGCTACACCTTC
>.|TRBV20-1|TRBJ1-1|.
CSAPDNTEAFF
TGCAGTGCCCCAGATAACACTGAAGCTTTCTTT
>.|TRBV5-4|TRBJ1-2|.
CASQQFPRGAHYGYTF
TGTGCCAGCCAGCAGTTTCCGCGGGGGGCTCACTATGGCTACACCTTC
>.|TRBV2|TRBJ1-2|.
CASSETPGYTF
TGTGCCAGCAGTGAGACACCTGGCTACACCTTC
>.|TRBV7-3|TRBJ2-1|TRBD2
CASRIMAGGPGEQFF
TGTGCCAGCAGAATAATGGCGGGAGGGCCGGGTGAGCAGTTCTTC
>.|TRBV28|TRBJ2-1|TRBD2
CASSFPGLAGESEQFF
TGTGCCAGCAGTTTTCCTGGACTAGCGGGGGAAAGTGAGCAGTTCTTC
>.|TRBV29-1|TRBJ1-3|.
CSVESLGNTIYF
TGCAGCGTTGAGAGTCTCGGAAACACCATATATTTT
>.|TRBV24-1|TRBJ2-1|TRBD2
CATSDPRGLAGEQFF
TGTGCCACCAGTGATCCCCGCGGACTAGCGGGTGAGCAGTTCTTC
>.|TRBV6-5|TRBJ1-6|.
CASRTDGSYNSPLHF
TGTGCCAGCCGGACAGATGGCTCCTATAATTCACCCCTCCACTTT
>.|TRBV3-1/TRBV3-2|TRBJ2-7|TRBD2
CASSHQAGGSYEQYF
TGTGCCAGCAGCCATCAAGCGGGGGGATCCTACGAGCAGTACTTC
>.|TRBV19|TRBJ2-7|TRBD2
CASRKQHGLAGGRPYEQYF
TGTGCCAGTAGGAAACAACACGGACTAGCGGGAGGGAGACCCTACGAGCAGTACTTC
>.|TRBV9|TRBJ2-1|TRBD2
CASSARTSGPYNEQFF
TGTGCCAGCAGCGCCCGGACTAGCGGGCCCTACAATGAGCAGTTCTTC
>.|TRBV6-5|TRBJ1-2|TRBD1
CASSYPDRGRVGYTF
TGTGCCAGCAGTTACCCTGACAGGGGGCGCGTCGGCTACACCTTC
>.|TRBV18|TRBJ2-3|.
CASSLQKTDTQYF
TGTGCCAGCTCACTACAGAAGACAGATACGCAGTATTTT
>.|TRBV15|TRBJ2-3|TRBD2
CATSRVRAGGPSDTQYF
TGTGCCACCAGCAGAGTGAGAGCGGGAGGGCCATCTGATACGCAGTATTTT
>.|TRBV27|TRBJ2-2|TRBD2
CASRGAGELFF
TGTGCCAGCCGGGGGGCCGGGGAGCTGTTTTTT
>.|TRBV3-1/TRBV3-2|TRBJ2-1|TRBD2
CASSPTSGGAGEQFF
TGTGCCAGCAGCCCTACTAGCGGGGGGGCCGGTGAGCAGTTCTTC
>.|TRBV7-2|TRBJ2-1|TRBD1
CASSLLQGNYNEQFF
TGTGCCAGCAGCTTATTACAGGGGAATTACAATGAGCAGTTCTTC
>once|TRBV11-2|TRBJ2-7|.
CASSFRGFTEQYF
TGTGCCAGCAGCTTCCGCGGATTCACCGAGCAGTACTTC
>.|TRBV19|TRBJ2-2|TRBD1
CASSMSGQRSTGELFF
TGTGCCAGTAGTATGTCGGGACAGAGGTCTACCGGGGAGCTGTTTTTT
>.|TRBV2|TRBJ1-1|.
CASSDLRNTEAFF
TGTGCCAGCAGTGATCTGAGAAACACTGAAGCTTTCTTT
>once|TRBV6-5|TRBJ1-5|.
CASSMTRDQPQHF
TGTGCCAGCAGTATGACAAGAGATCAGCCCCAGCATTTT
>.|TRBV7-8|TRBJ1-6|.
CASSLRGVESPLHF
TGTGCCAGCAGCTTACGGGGGGTGGAGTCACCCCTCCACTTT
>.|TRBV5-1|TRBJ2-5|TRBD1
CASSKSPGGRETQYF
TGCGCCAGCAGCAAATCGCCAGGGGGCCGAGAGACCCAGTACTTC
>once|TRBV18|TRBJ1-6|TRBD1
CASSRDRDSPLHF
TGTGCCAGCTCAAGGGACAGGGATTCACCCCTCCACTTT
>.|TRBV7-2|TRBJ1-5|.
CASSLAQGNQPQHF
TGTGCCAGCAGCTTAGCTCAGGGCAATCAGCCCCAGCATTTT
>.|TRBV6-5|TRBJ1-6|TRBD1
CASSSQGVSPLHF
TGTGCCAGCAGCTCACAGGGGGTCTCACCCCTCCACTTT
>.|TRBV3-1/TRBV3-2|TRBJ2-3|TRBD2
CASSSLGAGGSDTQYF
TGTGCCAGCAGCAGCCTTGGGGCGGGAGGGTCGGATACGCAGTATTTT
>.|TRBV27|TRBJ1-4|.
CASSPRAASNEKLFF
TGTGCCAGCAGCCCCAGGGCGGCAAGTAATGAAAAACTGTTTTTT
>.|TRBV3-1/TRBV3-2|TRBJ2-7|TRBD2
CASSLGLAGNPEQYF
TGTGCCAGCAGCCTAGGACTAGCGGGGAACCCGGAGCAGTACTTC
>.|TRBV2|TRBJ2-2|TRBD2
CASSEIAGGPGELFF
TGTGCCAGCAGTGAAATAGCGGGGGGTCCCGGGGAGCTGTTTTTT
>.|TRBV7-9|TRBJ2-2|TRBD1
CARTGTGNTGELFF
TGTGCCAGGACCGGGACAGGGAACACCGGGGAGCTGTTTTTT
>.|TRBV19|TRBJ2-1|.
CASSTGGFHNEQFF
TGTGCCAGTAGTACCGGAGGTTTCCACAATGAGCAGTTCTTC
>.|TRBV2|TRBJ1-1|.
CASSVTGFSTEAFF
TGTGCCAGCAGTGTAACGGGATTTTCCACTGAAGCTTTCTTT
>.|TRBV3-1/TRBV3-2|TRBJ1-5|.
CASSLTGSNQPQHF
TGTGCCAGCAGCTTAACTGGTAGCAATCAGCCCCAGCATTTT
>.|TRBV7-9|TRBJ1-1|TRBD1
CASRSGQGMTEAFF
TGTGCCAGCAGGTCGGGACAGGGGATGACTGAAGCTTTCTTT
>.|TRBV4-1|TRBJ1-2|.
CASSQVGAPNYGYTF
TGCGCCAGCAGCCAAGTTGGGGCGCCCAACTATGGCTACACCTTC
>.|TRBV5-4|TRBJ2-2|.
CASSTGTNTGELFF
TGTGCCAGCAGCACAGGGACGAACACCGGGGAGCTGTTTTTT
>.|TRBV4-1|TRBJ1-1|.
CASSQVAGVSEAFF
TGCGCCAGCAGCCAAGTTGCAGGGGTTTCTGAAGCTTTCTTT
>.|TRBV7-9|TRBJ2-1|.
CASSLEPGLNEQFF
TGTGCCAGCAGCTTAGAGCCAGGGCTGAATGAGCAGTTCTTC
>.|TRBV6-6|TRBJ2-7|.
CASSYSTSDRAYEQYF
TGTGCCAGCAGTTACTCGACTAGCGACAGGGCCTACGAGCAGTACTTC
>.|TRBV5-8|TRBJ1-4|.
CASSLFVEKLFF
TGTGCCAGCAGCTTGTTCGTTGAAAAACTGTTTTTT